This TCR beta chain was sequenced in a study of cytomegalovirus exposure and HLA in healthy donors. Turning to this clone: The antigen is not known.

V shed 0 bases and J 4 bases; nucleotides not matched to a gene: 5. Germline-derived CDR1 and CDR2 are SGDLS and YYNGEE. This CDR3 is 15 amino acids long. Researchers ran the PCR with 60 Vbeta and 13 Jbeta primers. This table comes from immunoSEQ multiplex PCR, and its TCRdb copy is limited to in-frame clones, with some not included. Here the sample spans about 110,000 clones, about 74% being singletons. Regarding the study as a whole: Productive status was seen about 90% or about 30% of the time for most TCR beta V segments in an earlier analysis. A later analysis showed TCR association rates differing by HLA locus, peaking at DRB1 and lowest at HLA-C.

This chain connects TRBV9 to TRBJ2-3; 7 bases are a match to TRBD2. Sequenced material: PBMCs. The origin of this receptor is a woman in her forties in good health and CMV-seropositive. This CDR3 reads CASSVDGGSSDTQYF. The CDR3 nucleotides are TGTGCCAGCAGCGTAGACGGGGGGTCGTCAGATACGCAGTATTTT.